These 9 T cell receptor beta chains came from one sample sequenced in a study of blood T cell repertoires in COVID-19. Measured with immunoSEQ multiplex PCR; TCRdb has only the in-frame clones, and not every one. The table includes under 200,000 clones, 85% to 90% detected once. The sequenced sample consisted of peripheral blood. Source of these receptors: a man aged 18 to 29 with acute or convalescent COVID-19.

This chain links TRBV4-2 with TRBJ1-3; possibly TRBD1 for D (5 bases). Germline CDR1 reads LGHNA; CDR2 reads YNFKEQ. Between the trimmed V and J ends, which lost 0 bases and 2 bases, there was a span of 11 bases. CDR3 size: 16 residues. For the CDR3, the DNA is TGTGCCAGCAGCCAAGAAACGGGGGTGACTGGAAACACCATATATTTT. Its translation: CASSQETGVTGNTIYF.

The chain couples TRBV9 to TRBJ1-4; D possibly corresponds to TRBD1 (5 bases). The CDR3 covers 16 residues. Germline CDR1 reads SGDLS; CDR2 reads YYNGEE. Trimming cost V 2 bases and J 0 bases, with 11 bases left between them. The CDR3 loop is CASSVEGLPTNEKLFF. CDR3 bases: TGTGCCAGCAGCGTGGAGGGACTCCCAACTAATGAAAAACTGTTTTTT. The full variable domain, its missing parts supplied by reference TRBV9 and TRBJ1-4, is DSGVTQTPKHLITATGQRVTLRCSPRSGDLSVYWYQQSLDQGLQFLIQYYNGEERAKGNILERFSAQQFPDLHSELNLSSLELGDSALYFCASSVEGLPTNEKLFFGSGTQLSVL.

A few counts support this clone. The chain is built from TRBV28 and TRBJ1-3; unclear D gene. V was pared by 2 bases and J by 5 bases, with 10 bases between. The germline CDR1 and CDR2 sequences are MDHEN and SYDVKM. The CDR3 consists of 14 residues. The CDR3 sequence is CASSLPGLRNTIYF. The CDR3, as DNA: TGTGCCAGCAGTTTACCGGGATTAAGAAACACCATATATTTT. Full variable domain (outside the CDR3, taken from reference TRBV28 and TRBJ1-3): DVKVTQSSRYLVKRTGEKVFLECVQDMDHENMFWYRQDPGLGLRLIYFSYDVKMKEKGDIPEGYSVSREKKERFSLILESASTNQTSMYLCASSLPGLRNTIYFGEGSWLTVV.

The chain is built from TRBV5-8 and TRBJ2-5, with D tentatively TRBD2 (5 bases). Between the trimmed V and J ends, which lost 0 bases and 2 bases, there was a span of 17 bases. Germline-derived CDR1 and CDR2 are SGHTS and YDEGEE. The CDR3 runs 17 residues. CDR3 loop: CASSLGLAAGYQETQYF. CDR3 bases: TGTGCCAGCAGCTTGGGGCTAGCAGCAGGCTATCAAGAGACCCAGTACTTC.

With regard to this clone: Other DNA variants within this sample encode the same CDR3. The chain recombines TRBV12-3 or TRBV12-4 with TRBJ1-2, with TRBD1 as a possible D gene (6 bases). The CDR3 has 13 residues. V shed 3 bases and J shed 2 bases, with 7 bases lying between them. CDR3 sequence: CASSLDRNYGYTF. CDR3 in DNA: TGTGCCAGCAGTTTGGACAGAAACTATGGCTACACCTTC.

The J gene is TRBJ1-6, the V gene TRBV9; D is unresolved. The CDR3 covers 12 residues. Germline values: CDR1 SGDLS, CDR2 YYNGEE. The V gene lost 4 bases and the J gene lost 4 bases, with 3 bases spanning the gap. In DNA form, the CDR3 reads TGTGCCAGCAGCCCTTATAATTCACCCCTCCACTTT. The encoded protein is CASSPYNSPLHF.

A few counts support this clone. V and J are TRBV4-1 and TRBJ1-5; a weak D match, TRBD1 (5 bases). This CDR3 contains 16 residues. V gave up 0 bases and J gave up 6 bases, with 15 bases separating them. The germline V gene has CDR1 MGHRA and CDR2 YSYEKL. The CDR3 nucleotides read TGCGCCAGCAGCCAAGATGGGCAGGGAAGTAGTCAGCCCCAGCATTTT. This translates into CASSQDGQGSSQPQHF.

This chain uses TRBV7-9 with TRBJ1-2; 10 nucleotides line up with TRBD1. V was clipped by 5 bases and J by 3 bases; unmatched bases: 6. Germline V gives CDR1 SEHNR, CDR2 FQNEAQ (reference sequence). This CDR3 comprises 15 residues. The CDR3 region is CASSKDRGQDYGYTF. DNA of the CDR3: TGTGCCAGCAGCAAAGACAGGGGGCAGGACTATGGCTACACCTTC.

This rearrangement joins TRBV21-1 to TRBJ2-4; the table gives TRBD2 as D, unverified against the DNA. TRBV21-1 is a pseudogene. The CDR3 length is 13 residues. The CDR3: CASSLGGVHIQYF. The CDR3 DNA sequence: TGTGCCAGCAGCCTGGGAGGGGTACACATTCAGTACTTC.